This T cell receptor beta chain was recorded in a study of monozygotic twins with inflammatory bowel disease. Through template switching, UMIs that included a 6-nucleotide sample barcode were added. For each CDR3 protein, TCRdb gives one entry from its re-call of the 5' RACE reads, without DNA. The sample spans some 400,000 distinct CDR3 sequences; the ten largest clones claim about 2.3%. This CDR3 contains 15 residues. CDR1 and CDR2 from the germline V gene are DFQATT and SNEGSKA (reference sequence). The TCR was taken from a human donor with ulcerative colitis or Crohn's disease, or a healthy co-twin of an affected twin (not recorded which). Sequenced input: blood. This chain links TRBV20-1 with TRBJ2-2; the D gene TCRdb calls, TRBD1, cannot be checked with no DNA. This CDR3 reads CSASPGQGPTGELFF.